The clone carrying this T cell receptor (beta chain) was counted a few times. The record originates from a study of beta chain features in type 1 diabetes. The isolated RNA, all of it, was reverse transcribed, so expressed TCRB transcripts were what got sequenced. Assay: immunoSEQ multiplex PCR; the TCRdb copy retains only in-frame clones and omits some. The data show 350,000 to 450,000 clones, more than 11% seen once. V was shortened by 3 bases and J by 6 bases, with 10 bases between the two germline ends. The CDR3 has 13 amino acids. Germline CDR1 and CDR2: SGHVS and FQNEAQ. The sequencing input was naive CD4+ T cells from blood. This rearrangement joins TRBV7-8 to TRBJ2-3, with D perhaps TRBD1 (5 bases). This receptor was taken from a man younger than 40 in good health. The CDR3 sequence: CASSFREGDTQYF. The CDR3, as DNA: TGTGCCAGCAGCTTCAGGGAAGGGGATACGCAGTATTTT.